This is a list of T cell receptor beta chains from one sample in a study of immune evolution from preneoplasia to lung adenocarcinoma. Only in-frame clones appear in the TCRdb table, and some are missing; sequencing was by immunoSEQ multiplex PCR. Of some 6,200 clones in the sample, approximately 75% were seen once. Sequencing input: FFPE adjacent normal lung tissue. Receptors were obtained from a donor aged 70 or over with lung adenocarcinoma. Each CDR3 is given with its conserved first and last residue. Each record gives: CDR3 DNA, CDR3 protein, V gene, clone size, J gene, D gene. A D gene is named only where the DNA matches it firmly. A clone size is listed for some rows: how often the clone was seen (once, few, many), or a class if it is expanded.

DNA: TGTGCCAGCAGCACTCAGGGGGTTTTCACTGAAGCTTTCTTT; CDR3: CASSTQGVFTEAFF; V: TRBV7-9; size: few; J: TRBJ1-1; D: TRBD1
DNA: TGTGCCAGCAGCTTGCCGGGGACAGGGATGTCACCCCTCCACTTT; CDR3: CASSLPGTGMSPLHF; V: TRBV5-6; size: .; J: TRBJ1-6; D: TRBD1
DNA: TGTGCCAGCAGCACCCTAGCGGGACAACCCTACAATGAGCAGTTCTTC; CDR3: CASSTLAGQPYNEQFF; V: TRBV11-2; size: .; J: TRBJ2-1; D: TRBD2
DNA: TGTGCCAGCGGGAGGTCCTACGAGCAGTACTTC; CDR3: CASGRSYEQYF; V: TRBV6-5; size: .; J: TRBJ2-7; D: .
DNA: TGTGCCAGCAGCTTAACGGGGGGCGAGACCCAGTACTTC; CDR3: CASSLTGGETQYF; V: TRBV7-3; size: .; J: TRBJ2-5; D: .
DNA: TGTGCCTGGAGTGTACTGAGACTAGCGGGGGGGGTCGAGCAGTACTTC; CDR3: CAWSVLRLAGGVEQYF; V: TRBV30; size: .; J: TRBJ2-7; D: TRBD2
DNA: TGTGCCAGCTCACCACCGCGGGGGTCCTCCTACGAGCAGTACTTC; CDR3: CASSPPRGSSYEQYF; V: TRBV18; size: .; J: TRBJ2-7; D: TRBD2
DNA: TGCAGCGTTGAAGATCCATCCTCCGGGGGATATGAAGCTTTCTTT; CDR3: CSVEDPSSGGYEAFF; V: TRBV29-1; size: .; J: TRBJ1-1; D: .
DNA: TGTGCCAGCAGCTTGGAATTGATGAACACTGAAGCTTTCTTT; CDR3: CASSLELMNTEAFF; V: TRBV11-3; size: .; J: TRBJ1-1; D: .
DNA: TGTGCCAGCTCCCTCGTACTGAACACTGAAGCTTTCTTT; CDR3: CASSLVLNTEAFF; V: TRBV11-1; size: once; J: TRBJ1-1; D: .
DNA: TGTGCCAGCAGTCGGACAGGGTCTGGTACGGGTGGCTACACCTTC; CDR3: CASSRTGSGTGGYTF; V: TRBV28; size: once; J: TRBJ1-2; D: TRBD1
DNA: TGTGCCAGCAGTTACTCAGGGGGCGGGGAAAAACTGTTTTTT; CDR3: CASSYSGGGEKLFF; V: TRBV6-5; size: .; J: TRBJ1-4; D: TRBD1
DNA: TGTGCCAGCAGCCCACGGGGAGTCACCGGGGAGCTGTTTTTT; CDR3: CASSPRGVTGELFF; V: TRBV5-6; size: few; J: TRBJ2-2; D: .
DNA: TGTGCCAGCTCACCGGGCGGTATCCCTGAAGCTTTCTTT; CDR3: CASSPGGIPEAFF; V: TRBV18; size: .; J: TRBJ1-1; D: .